One T cell receptor (beta chain) is described in this entry. This CDR3 spans 15 amino acids. V lost 3 bases and J lost 1, with 12 bases in between. Germline V lookup: CDR1 LNHDA, CDR2 SQIVND (reference sequence). Assay: immunoSEQ multiplex PCR; the TCRdb copy retains only in-frame clones and omits some. The top ten hold roughly 3.1% of the sample, which has hundreds of thousands of clones, roughly 87% seen once. This record belongs to a study of blood T cell repertoires in COVID-19. This TCR was sampled from a young man with active or convalescent COVID-19. Sequenced sample: peripheral blood. The chain is built from TRBV19 and TRBJ1-1; D is undetermined. The DNA of the CDR3 is TGTGCCAGTAGTATCCTCGGAGCGGCGAACACTGAAGCTTTCTTT. It is translated as CASSILGAANTEAFF.